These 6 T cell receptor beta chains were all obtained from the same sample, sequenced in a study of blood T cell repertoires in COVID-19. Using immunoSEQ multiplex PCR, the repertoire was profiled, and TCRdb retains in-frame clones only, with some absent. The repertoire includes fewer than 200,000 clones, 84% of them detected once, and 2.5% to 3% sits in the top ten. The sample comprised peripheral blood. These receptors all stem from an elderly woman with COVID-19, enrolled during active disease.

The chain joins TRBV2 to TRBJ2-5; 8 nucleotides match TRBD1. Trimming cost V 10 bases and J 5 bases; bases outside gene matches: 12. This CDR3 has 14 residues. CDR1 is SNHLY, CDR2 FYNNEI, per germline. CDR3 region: CATQRDRWEETQYF. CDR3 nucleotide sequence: TGTGCCACCCAAAGGGACAGGTGGGAGGAGACCCAGTACTTC.

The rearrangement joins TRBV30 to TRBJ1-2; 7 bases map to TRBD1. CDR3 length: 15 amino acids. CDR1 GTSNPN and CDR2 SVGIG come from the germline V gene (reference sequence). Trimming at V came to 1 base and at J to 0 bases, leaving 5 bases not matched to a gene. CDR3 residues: CAWSAGDRPNYGYTF. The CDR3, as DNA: TGTGCCTGGAGTGCTGGGGACAGACCTAACTATGGCTACACCTTC. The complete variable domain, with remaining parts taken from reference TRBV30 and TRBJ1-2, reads SQTIHQWPATLVQPVGSPLSLECTVEGTSNPNLYWYRQAAGRGLQLLFYSVGIGQISSEVPQNLSASRPQDRQFILSSKKLLLSDSGFYLCAWSAGDRPNYGYTFGSGTRLTVV.

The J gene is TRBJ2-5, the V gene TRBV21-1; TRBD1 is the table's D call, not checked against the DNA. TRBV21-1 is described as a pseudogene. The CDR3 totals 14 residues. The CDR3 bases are TGTGCCAGCAGCAAACCGCCGTCACAGGGGATCCAGTACTTC. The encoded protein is CASSKPPSQGIQYF.

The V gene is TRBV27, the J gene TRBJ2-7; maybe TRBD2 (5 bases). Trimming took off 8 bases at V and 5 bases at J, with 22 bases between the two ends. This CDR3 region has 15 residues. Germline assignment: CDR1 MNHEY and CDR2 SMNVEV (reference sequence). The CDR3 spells CASYPRGPEGHEQYF. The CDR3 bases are TGTGCCAGCTATCCCCGAGGACCCGAGGGTCACGAGCAGTACTTC.

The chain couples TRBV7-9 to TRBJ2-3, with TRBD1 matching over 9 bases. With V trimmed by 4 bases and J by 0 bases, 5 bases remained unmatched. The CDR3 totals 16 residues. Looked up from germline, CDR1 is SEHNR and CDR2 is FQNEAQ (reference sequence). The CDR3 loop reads CASSYPTGGSTDTQYF. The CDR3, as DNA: TGTGCCAGCAGCTACCCGACAGGGGGAAGCACAGATACGCAGTATTTT.

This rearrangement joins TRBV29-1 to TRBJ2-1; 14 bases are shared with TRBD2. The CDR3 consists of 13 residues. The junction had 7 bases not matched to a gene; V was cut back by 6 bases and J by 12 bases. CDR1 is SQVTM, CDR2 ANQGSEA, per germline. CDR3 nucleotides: TGCAGCGTCGGGACTAGCGGGGGATCCGGGCAGTTCTTC. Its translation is CSVGTSGGSGQFF.